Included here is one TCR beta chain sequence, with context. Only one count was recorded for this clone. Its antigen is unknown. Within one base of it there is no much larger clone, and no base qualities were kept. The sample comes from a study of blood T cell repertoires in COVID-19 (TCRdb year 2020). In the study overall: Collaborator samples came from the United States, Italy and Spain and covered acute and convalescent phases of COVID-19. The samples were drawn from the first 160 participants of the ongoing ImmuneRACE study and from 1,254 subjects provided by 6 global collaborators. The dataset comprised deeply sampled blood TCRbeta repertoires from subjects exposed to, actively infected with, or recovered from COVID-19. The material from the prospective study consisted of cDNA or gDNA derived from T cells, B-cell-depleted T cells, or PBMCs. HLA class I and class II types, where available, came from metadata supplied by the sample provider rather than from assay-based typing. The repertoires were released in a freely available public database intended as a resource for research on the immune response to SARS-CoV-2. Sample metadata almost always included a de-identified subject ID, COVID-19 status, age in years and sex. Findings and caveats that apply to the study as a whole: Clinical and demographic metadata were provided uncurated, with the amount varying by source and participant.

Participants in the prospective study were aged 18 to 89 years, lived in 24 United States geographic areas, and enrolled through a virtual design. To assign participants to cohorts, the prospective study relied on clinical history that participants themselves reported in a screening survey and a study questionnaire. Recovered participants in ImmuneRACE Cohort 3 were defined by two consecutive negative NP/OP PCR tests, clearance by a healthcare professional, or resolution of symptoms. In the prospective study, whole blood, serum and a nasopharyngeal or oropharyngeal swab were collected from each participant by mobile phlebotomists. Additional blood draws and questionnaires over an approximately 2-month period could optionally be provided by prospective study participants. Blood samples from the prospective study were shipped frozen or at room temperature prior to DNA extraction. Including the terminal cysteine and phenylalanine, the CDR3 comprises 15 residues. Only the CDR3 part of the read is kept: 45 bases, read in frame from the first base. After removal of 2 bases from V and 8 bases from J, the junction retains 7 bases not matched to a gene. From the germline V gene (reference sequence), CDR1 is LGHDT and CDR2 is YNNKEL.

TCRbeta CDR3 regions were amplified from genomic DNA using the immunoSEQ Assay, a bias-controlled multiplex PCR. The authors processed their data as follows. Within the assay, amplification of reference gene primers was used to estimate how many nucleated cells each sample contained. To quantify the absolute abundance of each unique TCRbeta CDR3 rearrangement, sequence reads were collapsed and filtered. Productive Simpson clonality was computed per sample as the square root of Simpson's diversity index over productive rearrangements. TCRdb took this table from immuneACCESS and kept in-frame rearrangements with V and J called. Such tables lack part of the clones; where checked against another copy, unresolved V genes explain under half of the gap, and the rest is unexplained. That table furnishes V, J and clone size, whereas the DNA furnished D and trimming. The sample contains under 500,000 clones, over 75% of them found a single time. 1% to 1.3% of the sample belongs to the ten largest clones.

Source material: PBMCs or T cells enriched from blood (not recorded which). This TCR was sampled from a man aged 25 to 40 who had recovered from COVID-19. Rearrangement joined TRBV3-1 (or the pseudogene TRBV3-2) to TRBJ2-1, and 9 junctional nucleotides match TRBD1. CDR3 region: CASSQRRTGEDEQFF. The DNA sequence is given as TGTGCCAGCAGCCAAAGGCGGACAGGGGAGGATGAGCAGTTCTTC.